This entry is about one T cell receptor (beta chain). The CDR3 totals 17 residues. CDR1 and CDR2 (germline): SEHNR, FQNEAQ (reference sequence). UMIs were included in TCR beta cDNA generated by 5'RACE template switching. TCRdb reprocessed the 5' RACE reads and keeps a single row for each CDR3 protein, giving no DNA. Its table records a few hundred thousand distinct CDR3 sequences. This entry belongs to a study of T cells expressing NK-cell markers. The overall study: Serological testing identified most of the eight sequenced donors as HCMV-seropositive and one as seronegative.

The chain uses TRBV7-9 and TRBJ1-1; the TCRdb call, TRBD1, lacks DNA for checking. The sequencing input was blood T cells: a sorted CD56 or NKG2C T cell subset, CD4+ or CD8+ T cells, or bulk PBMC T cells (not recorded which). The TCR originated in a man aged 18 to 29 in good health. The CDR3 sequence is CASGELHPGVMNTEAFF.